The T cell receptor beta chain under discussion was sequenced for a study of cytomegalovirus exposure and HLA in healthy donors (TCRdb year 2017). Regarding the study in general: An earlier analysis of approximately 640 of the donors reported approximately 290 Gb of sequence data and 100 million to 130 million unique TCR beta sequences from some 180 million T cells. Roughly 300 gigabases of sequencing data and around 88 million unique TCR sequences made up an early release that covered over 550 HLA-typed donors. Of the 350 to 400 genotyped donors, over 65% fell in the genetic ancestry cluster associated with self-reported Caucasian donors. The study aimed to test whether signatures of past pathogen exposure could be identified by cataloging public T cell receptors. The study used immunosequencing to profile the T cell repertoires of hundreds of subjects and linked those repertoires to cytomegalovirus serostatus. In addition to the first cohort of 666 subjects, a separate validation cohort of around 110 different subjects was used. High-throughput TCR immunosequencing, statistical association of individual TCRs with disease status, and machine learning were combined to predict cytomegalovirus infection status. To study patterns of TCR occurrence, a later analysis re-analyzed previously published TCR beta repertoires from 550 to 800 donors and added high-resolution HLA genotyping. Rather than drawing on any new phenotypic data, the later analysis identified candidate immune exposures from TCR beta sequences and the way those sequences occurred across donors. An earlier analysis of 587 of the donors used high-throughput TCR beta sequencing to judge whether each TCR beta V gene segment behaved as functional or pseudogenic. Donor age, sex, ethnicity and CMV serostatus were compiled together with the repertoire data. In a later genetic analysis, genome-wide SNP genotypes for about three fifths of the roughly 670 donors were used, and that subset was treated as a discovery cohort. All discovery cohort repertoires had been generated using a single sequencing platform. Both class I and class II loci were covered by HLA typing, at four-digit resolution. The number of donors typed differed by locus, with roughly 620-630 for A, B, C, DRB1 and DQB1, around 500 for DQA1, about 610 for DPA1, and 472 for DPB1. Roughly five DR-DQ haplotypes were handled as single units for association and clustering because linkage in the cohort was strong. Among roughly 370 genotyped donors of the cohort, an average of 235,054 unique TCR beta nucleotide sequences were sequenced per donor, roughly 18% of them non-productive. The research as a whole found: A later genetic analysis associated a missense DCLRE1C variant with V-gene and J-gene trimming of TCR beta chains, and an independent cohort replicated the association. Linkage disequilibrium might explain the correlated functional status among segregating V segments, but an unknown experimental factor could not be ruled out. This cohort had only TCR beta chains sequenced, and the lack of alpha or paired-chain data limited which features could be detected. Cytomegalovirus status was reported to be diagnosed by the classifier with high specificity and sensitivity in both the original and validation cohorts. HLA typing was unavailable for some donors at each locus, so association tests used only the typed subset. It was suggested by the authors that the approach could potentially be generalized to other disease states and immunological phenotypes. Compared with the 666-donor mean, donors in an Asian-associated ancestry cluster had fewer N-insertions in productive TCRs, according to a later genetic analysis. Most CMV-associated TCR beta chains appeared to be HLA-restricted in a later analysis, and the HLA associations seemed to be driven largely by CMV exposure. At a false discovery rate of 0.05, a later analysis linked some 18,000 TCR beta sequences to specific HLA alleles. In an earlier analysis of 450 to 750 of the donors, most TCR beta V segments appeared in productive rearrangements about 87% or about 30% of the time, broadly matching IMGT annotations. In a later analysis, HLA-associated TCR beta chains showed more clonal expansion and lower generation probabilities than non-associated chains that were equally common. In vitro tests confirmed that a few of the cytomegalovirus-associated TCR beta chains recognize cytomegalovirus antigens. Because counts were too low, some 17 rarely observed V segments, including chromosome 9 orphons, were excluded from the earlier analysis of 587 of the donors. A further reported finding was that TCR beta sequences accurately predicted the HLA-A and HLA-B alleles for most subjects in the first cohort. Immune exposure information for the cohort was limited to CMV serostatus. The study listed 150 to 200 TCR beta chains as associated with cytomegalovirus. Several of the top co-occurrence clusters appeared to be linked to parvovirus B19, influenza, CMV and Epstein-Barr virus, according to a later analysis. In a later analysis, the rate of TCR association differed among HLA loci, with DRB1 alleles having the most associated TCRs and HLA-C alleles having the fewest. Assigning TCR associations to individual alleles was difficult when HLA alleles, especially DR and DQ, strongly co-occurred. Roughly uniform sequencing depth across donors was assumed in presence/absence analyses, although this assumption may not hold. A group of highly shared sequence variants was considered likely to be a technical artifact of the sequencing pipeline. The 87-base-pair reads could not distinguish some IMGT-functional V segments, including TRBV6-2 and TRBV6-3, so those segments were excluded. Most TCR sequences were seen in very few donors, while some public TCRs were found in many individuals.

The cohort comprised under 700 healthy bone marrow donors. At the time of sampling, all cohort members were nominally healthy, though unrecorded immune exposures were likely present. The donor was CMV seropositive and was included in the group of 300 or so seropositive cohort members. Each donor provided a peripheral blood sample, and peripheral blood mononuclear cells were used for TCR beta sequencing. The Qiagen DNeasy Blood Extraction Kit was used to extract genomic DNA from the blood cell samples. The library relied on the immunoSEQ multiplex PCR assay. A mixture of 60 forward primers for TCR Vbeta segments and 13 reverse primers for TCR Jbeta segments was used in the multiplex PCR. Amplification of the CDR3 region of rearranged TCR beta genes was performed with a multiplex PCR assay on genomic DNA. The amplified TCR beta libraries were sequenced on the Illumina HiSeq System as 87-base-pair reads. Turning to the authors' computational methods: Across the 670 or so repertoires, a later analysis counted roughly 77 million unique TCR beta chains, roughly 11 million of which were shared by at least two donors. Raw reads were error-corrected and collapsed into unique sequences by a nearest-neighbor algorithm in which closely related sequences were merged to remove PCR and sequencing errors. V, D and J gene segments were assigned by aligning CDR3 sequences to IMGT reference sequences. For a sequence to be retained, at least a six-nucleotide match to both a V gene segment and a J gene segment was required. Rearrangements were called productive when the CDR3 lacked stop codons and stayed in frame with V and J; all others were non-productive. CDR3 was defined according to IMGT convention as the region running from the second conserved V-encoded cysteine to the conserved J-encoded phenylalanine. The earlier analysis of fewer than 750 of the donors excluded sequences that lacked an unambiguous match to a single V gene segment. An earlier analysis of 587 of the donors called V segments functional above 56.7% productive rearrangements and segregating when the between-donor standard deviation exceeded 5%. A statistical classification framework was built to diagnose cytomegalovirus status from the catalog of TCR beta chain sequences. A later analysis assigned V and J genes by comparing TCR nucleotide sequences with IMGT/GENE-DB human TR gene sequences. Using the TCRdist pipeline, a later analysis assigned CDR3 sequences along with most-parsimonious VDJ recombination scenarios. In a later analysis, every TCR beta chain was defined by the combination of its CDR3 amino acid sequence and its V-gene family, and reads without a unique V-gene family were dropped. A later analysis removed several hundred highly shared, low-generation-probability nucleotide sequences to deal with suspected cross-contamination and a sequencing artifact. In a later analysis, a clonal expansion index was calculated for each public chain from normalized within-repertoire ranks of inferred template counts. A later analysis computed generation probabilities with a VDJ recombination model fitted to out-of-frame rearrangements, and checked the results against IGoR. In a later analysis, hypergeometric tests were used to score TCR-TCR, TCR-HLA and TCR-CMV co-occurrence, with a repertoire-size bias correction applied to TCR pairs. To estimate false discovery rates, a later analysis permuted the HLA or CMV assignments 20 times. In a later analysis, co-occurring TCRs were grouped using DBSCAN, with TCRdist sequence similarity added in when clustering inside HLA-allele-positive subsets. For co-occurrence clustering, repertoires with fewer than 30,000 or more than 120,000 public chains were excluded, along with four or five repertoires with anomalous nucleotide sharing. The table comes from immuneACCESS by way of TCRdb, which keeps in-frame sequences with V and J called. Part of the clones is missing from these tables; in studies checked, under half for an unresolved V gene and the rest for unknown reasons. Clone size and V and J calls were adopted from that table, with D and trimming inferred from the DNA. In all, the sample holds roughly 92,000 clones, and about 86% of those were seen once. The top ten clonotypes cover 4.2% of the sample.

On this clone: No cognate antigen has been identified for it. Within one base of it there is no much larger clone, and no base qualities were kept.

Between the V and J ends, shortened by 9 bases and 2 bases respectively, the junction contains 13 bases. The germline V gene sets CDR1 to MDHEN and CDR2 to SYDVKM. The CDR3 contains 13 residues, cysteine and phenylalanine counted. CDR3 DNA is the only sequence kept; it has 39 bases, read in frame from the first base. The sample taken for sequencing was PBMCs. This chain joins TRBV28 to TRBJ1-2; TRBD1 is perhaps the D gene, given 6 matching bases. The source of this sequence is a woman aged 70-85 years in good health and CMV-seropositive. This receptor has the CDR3 CASTQGGNYGYTF. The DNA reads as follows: TGTGCCAGTACCCAAGGGGGAAACTATGGCTACACCTTC.